The subject of this entry is one T cell receptor beta chain. Germline V CDR1 and CDR2: DFQATT, SNEGSKA (reference sequence). This CDR3 region has 11 residues. V was pared by 6 bases and J by 6 bases, with 9 bases between. The method was immunoSEQ multiplex PCR; TCRdb's version includes in-frame clones alone and lacks a portion of them. This sample carries approximately 31,000 clones, about 92% of them seen once, and the ten largest clones take around 0.42%. This entry comes from a study of T cell changes during pregnancy in multiple sclerosis. The material sequenced was CD4+ T cells from peripheral blood mononuclear cells, taken in the second trimester of pregnancy. The source is a female donor with multiple sclerosis, enrolled in a pregnancy study. V and J are TRBV20-1 and TRBJ2-1, with D unclear. CDR3 loop: CSAYIGNEQFF. CDR3 in DNA: TGCAGTGCCTATATCGGCAATGAGCAGTTCTTC.